The sequence of this TCR beta chain was determined in a study of T cells after yellow fever vaccination. The V and J ends lost 4 bases and 6 bases respectively, with 9 bases between them. This CDR3 spans 13 amino acids. Germline V gives CDR1 LNHDA, CDR2 SQIVND (reference sequence). A 5'RACE template-switching step, the method used to make TCR cDNA, added a universal primer site and UMIs. TCRdb re-called the 5' RACE reads through MiXCR, storing one row per CDR3 protein. The sample contains about 45,000 distinct CDR3 sequences, roughly 6.4% of which appear only once. Ten or more counts support this clonotype.

This receptor was taken from a man aged 25-45 years who received the YFV17D yellow fever vaccine. The sequenced sample was CD8+ T cells not binding an NS4B(214-222) dextramer, sorted from PBMCs, obtained 45 days after the yellow fever booster vaccination. The rearrangement links TRBV19 to TRBJ2-2; D is possibly TRBD1 (5 bases). The CDR3 spells CASSSDSSGELFF. The CDR3 DNA sequence: TGTGCCAGTAGTAGCGACAGTTCCGGGGAGCTGTTTTTT. Full variable domain (remainder filled in from reference TRBV19 and TRBJ2-2): DGGITQSPKYLFRKEGQNVTLSCEQNLNHDAMYWYRQDPGQGLRLIYYSQIVNDFQKGDIAEGYSVSREKKESFPLTVTSAQKNPTAFYLCASSSDSSGELFFGEGSRLTVL.